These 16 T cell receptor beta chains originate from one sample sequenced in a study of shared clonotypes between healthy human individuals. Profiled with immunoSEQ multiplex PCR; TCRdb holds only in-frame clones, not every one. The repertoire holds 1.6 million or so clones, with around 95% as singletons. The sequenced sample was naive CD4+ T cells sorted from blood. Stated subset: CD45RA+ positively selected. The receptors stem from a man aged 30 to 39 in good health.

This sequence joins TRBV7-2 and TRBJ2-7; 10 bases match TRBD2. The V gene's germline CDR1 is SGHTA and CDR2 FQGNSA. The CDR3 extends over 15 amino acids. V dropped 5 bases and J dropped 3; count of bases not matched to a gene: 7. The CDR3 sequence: CASSLDTSGIYEQYF. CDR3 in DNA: TGTGCCAGCAGCCTAGACACTAGCGGGATCTACGAGCAGTACTTC. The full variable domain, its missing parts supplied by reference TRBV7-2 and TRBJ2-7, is GAGVSQSPSNKVTEKGKDVELRCDPISGHTALYWYRQSLGQGLEFLIYFQGNSAPDKSGLPSDRFSAERTGGSVSTLTIQRTQQEDSAVYLCASSLDTSGIYEQYFGPGTRLTVT.

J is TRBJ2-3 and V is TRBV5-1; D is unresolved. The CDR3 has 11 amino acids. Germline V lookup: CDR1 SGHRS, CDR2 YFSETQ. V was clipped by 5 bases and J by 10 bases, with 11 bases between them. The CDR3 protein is CASRANSAQYF. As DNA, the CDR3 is TGCGCCAGCAGAGCGAATTCTGCGCAGTATTTT.

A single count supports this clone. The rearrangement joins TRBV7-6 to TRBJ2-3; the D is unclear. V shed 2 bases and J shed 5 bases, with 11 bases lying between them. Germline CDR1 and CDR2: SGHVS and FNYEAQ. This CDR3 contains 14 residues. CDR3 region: CASSLLAAGDTQYF. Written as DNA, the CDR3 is TGTGCCAGCAGCTTACTGGCGGCAGGAGATACGCAGTATTTT.

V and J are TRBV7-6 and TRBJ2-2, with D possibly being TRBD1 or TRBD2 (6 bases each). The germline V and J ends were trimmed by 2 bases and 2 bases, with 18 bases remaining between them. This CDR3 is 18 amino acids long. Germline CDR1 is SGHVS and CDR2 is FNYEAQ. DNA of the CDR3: TGTGCCAGCAGCTTAACTCCCGTGGACGGGGGCAACACCGGGGAGCTGTTTTTT. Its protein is CASSLTPVDGGNTGELFF.

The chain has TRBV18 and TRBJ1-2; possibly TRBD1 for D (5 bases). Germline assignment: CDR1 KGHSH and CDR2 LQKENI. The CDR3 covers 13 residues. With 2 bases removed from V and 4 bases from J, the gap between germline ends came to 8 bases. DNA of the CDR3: TGTGCCAGCTCACCAGGGACGGTCTATGGCTACACCTTC. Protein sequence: CASSPGTVYGYTF.

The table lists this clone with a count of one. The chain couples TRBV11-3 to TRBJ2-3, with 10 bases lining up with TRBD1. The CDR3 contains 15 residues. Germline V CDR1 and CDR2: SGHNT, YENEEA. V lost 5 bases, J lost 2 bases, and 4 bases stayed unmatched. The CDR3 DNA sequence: TGTGCCAGCAGCCGAGGACAGGGGGACACAGATACGCAGTATTTT. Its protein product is CASSRGQGDTDTQYF.

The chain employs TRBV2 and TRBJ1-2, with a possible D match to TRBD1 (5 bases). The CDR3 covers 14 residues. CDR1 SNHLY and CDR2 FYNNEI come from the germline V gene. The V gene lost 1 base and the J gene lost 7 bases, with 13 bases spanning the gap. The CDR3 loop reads CASSEGWGGSGYTF. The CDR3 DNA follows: TGTGCCAGCAGTGAAGGGTGGGGCGGCTCTGGCTACACCTTC.

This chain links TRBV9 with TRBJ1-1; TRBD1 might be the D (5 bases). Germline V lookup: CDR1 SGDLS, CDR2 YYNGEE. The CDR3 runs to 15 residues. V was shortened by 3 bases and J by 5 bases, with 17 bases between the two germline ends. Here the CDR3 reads CASSAASGRGTEAFF. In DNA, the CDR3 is TGTGCCAGCAGCGCCGCCTCGGGGCGTGGAACTGAAGCTTTCTTT.

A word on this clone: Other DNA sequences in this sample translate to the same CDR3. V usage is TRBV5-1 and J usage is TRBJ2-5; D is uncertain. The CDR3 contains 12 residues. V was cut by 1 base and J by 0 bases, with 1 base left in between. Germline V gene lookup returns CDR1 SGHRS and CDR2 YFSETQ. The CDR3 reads CASSLNQETQYF. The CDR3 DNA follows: TGCGCCAGCAGCTTGAACCAAGAGACCCAGTACTTC.

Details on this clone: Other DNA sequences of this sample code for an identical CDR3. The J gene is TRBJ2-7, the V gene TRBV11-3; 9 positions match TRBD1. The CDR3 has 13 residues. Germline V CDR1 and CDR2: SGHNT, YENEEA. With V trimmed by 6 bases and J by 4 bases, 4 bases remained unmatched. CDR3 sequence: CASSSGQGYEQYF. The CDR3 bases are TGTGCCAGCAGTTCGGGACAGGGTTACGAGCAGTACTTC. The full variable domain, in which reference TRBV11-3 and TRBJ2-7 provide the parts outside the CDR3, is EAGVVQSPRYKIIEKKQPVAFWCNPISGHNTLYWYLQNLGQGPELLIRYENEEAVDDSQLPKDRFSAERLKGVDSTLKIQPAELGDSAVYLCASSSGQGYEQYFGPGTRLTVT.

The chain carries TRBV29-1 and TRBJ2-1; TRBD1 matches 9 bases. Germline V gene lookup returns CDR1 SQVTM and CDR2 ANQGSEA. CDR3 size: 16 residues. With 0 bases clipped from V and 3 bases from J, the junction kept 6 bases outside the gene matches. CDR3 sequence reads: CSVEETGGGFYNEQFF. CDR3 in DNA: TGCAGCGTTGAAGAAACAGGGGGCGGCTTCTACAATGAGCAGTTCTTC.

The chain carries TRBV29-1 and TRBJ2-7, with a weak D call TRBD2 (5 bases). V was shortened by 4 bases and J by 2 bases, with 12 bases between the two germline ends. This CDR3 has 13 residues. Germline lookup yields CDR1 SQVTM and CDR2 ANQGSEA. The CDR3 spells CSVGRSGTYEQYF. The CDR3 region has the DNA TGCAGCGTTGGCCGCAGCGGAACCTACGAGCAGTACTTC.

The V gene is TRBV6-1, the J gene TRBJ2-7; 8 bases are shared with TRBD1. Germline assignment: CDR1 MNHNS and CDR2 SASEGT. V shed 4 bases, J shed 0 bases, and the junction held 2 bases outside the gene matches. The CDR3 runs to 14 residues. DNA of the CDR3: TGTGCCAGCAGTGTAGACAGGGGCTCCTACGAGCAGTACTTC. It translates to CASSVDRGSYEQYF.

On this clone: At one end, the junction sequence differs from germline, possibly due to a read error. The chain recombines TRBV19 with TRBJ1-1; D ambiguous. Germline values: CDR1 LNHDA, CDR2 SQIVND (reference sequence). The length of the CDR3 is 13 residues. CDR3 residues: CASSSHQSGPVNF. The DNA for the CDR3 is TGTGCCAGTAGTTCCCATCAATCCGGGCCCGTGAACTTT.

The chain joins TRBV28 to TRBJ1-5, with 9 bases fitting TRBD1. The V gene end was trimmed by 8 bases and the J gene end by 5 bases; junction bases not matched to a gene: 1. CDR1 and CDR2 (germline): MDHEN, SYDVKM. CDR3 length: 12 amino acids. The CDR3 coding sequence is TGTGCCAGCCGGACAGGGGATCAGCCCCAGCATTTT. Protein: CASRTGDQPQHF.

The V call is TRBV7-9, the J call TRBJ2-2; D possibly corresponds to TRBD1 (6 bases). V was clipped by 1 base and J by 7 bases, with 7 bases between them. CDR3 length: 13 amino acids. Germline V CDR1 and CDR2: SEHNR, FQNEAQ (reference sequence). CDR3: CASSLGTVGELFF. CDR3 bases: TGTGCCAGCAGCTTAGGGACAGTCGGGGAGCTGTTTTTT.